This T cell receptor (beta chain) was retrieved from a study of cytomegalovirus exposure and HLA in healthy donors. Study outcomes and limitations: An ancestry cluster, one associated with Asian ancestry, reportedly showed fewer N-insertions than the approximately 700-donor mean in a later analysis. In an earlier analysis, about 87% or about 30%: the productive usage of most TCR beta V segments. Some TCR beta chains (around 160 of them) were listed as cytomegalovirus-associated.

The germline V gene has CDR1 GTSNPN and CDR2 SVGIG (reference sequence). There are 17 residues in the CDR3. V lost 3 bases to trimming and J lost 6 bases, with 23 bases between them. This clone has just a few counts. Antigen unknown. Vbeta (60) and Jbeta (13) primers were used in the PCR. This table comes from immunoSEQ multiplex PCR, and its TCRdb copy is limited to in-frame clones, with some not included. The table has 80,000 to 100,000 clones, around 80% seen once. This TCR was sampled from a man aged 40-50 years in good health and CMV-seronegative. Sequencing used PBMCs. The rearrangement uses TRBV30 and TRBJ1-4; maybe TRBD1 (6 bases). CDR3 coding DNA: TGTGCCTGGAGGTCAAGAAGGCAGGGGTTCTCCCATGAAAAACTGTTTTTT. It is translated as CAWRSRRQGFSHEKLFF.